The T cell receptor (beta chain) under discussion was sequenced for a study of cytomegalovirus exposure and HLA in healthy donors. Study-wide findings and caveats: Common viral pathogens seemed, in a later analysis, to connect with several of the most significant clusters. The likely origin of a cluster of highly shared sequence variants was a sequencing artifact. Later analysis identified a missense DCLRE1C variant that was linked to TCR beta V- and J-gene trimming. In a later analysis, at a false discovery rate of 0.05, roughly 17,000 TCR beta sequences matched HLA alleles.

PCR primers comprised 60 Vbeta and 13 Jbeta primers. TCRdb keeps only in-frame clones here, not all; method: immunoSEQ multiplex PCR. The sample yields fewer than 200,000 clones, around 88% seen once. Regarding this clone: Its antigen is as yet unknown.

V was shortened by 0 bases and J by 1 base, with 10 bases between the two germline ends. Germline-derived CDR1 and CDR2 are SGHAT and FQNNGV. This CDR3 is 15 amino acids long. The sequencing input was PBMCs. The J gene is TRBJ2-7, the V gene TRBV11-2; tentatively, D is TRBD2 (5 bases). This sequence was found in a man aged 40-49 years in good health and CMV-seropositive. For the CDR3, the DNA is TGTGCCAGCAGCTTAGACGGGATAGCGTCCTACGAGCAGTACTTC. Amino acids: CASSLDGIASYEQYF.